This T cell receptor (beta chain) was found in a study of OX40 agonist ivuxolimab in advanced cancers. Generated by immunoSEQ multiplex PCR, the TCRdb table keeps only in-frame clones and is missing some. This sample has 80,000 to 95,000 clones, with about 81% found just once. As for this clone: The target antigen is unknown.

Study-wide results and caveats: The study found among the lowest clonal expansion in partial responders at 0.1-3.0 mg/kg. At doses 0.1 to 3.0 mg/kg, CD4+ and CD8+ clones expanded.

The germline CDR1 and CDR2 sequences are SGHRS and YFSETQ. Between the trimmed V and J ends, which lost 0 bases and 0 bases, there was a span of 10 bases. The CDR3 runs to 15 residues. Sequenced here: CD4+ or CD8+ T cells sorted from blood, sampled in a trial of the OX40 agonist ivuxolimab. The chain employs TRBV5-1 and TRBJ2-7; tentatively, D is TRBD1 (5 bases). This TCR was recovered from an adult with an advanced solid tumor such as melanoma, head and neck, liver or kidney cancer. The CDR3 DNA follows: TGCGCCAGCAGCTTGGCAGGGATAGACTCCTACGAGCAGTACTTC. Protein sequence: CASSLAGIDSYEQYF.